This T cell receptor beta chain stems from a study of T cell repertoires in cytomegalovirus infection. The overall study: It can be stated that public TCR beta signatures indicated CMV infection as well as a matching HLA type.

In its sample, this clonotype was seen many times. Antigen unknown. TCRdb processed the reads anew with MiXCR; each CDR3 protein has one entry. This sample carries approximately 500,000 distinct CDR3 sequences, more than 20% of them seen once, and the ten largest clones take under 15%. V gave up 9 bases and J gave up 0 bases; unmatched junction bases: 7. This CDR3 comprises 15 residues. Germline CDR1 and CDR2: LNHDA and SQIVND (reference sequence). Overall study findings and caveats: Summed public TCR beta family frequency identified CMV carriers bearing the relevant HLA. HLA-C-restricted CMV-specific TCR beta clonotypes prevailed in the ex vivo response.

Sequenced: PBMCs. The receptor comes from a human donor in good health (CMV status not recorded). Some clones in this sample may be carry-over from other donors' samples. The chain has TRBV19 and TRBJ1-4, with 7 bases aligning to TRBD1. This CDR3 is CASSPGTATNEKLFF. CDR3 nucleotides: TGTGCCAGCAGCCCTGGGACAGCAACTAATGAAAAACTGTTTTTT.